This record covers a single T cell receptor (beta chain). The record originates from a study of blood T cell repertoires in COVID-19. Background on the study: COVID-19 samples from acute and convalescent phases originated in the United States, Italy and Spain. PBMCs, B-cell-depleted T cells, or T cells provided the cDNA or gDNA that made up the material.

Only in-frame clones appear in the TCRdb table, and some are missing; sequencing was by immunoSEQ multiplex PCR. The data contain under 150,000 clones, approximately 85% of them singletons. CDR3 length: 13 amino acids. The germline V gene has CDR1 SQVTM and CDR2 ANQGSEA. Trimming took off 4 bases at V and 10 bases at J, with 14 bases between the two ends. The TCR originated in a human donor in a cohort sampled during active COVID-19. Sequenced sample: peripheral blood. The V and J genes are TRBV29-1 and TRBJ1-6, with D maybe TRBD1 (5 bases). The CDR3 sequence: CSVAEGRESPLHF. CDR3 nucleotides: TGCAGCGTTGCGGAGGGGAGAGAATCACCCCTCCACTTT.